These T cell receptor beta chains were read from a single sample in a study of blood T cell repertoires in COVID-19. Sequenced by immunoSEQ multiplex PCR; TCRdb stores in-frame clones only, minus some. The data hold some 230,000 clones, with around 83% observed a single time. The source material was PBMCs or T cells enriched from blood (not recorded which). Every receptor here comes from a woman aged 40 to 55 with acute COVID-19. Both conserved end residues are part of each CDR3.

v_call: TRBV6-6; j_call: TRBJ2-7; cdr3_aa: CASSYRLAAYEQYF
v_call: TRBV28; j_call: TRBJ1-5; cdr3_aa: CASSPASGTPYQPQHF
v_call: TRBV6-2/TRBV6-3; j_call: TRBJ2-2; cdr3_aa: CASSSLRGPGELFF
v_call: TRBV10-2; j_call: TRBJ2-1; cdr3_aa: CASSAGQGAYNEQFF
v_call: TRBV7-2; j_call: TRBJ2-7; cdr3_aa: CASSSPGGSYEQYF
v_call: TRBV7-9; j_call: TRBJ2-7; cdr3_aa: CASSLMVQDYEQYF
v_call: TRBV30; j_call: TRBJ2-7; cdr3_aa: CAWISVSYEQYF
v_call: TRBV9; j_call: TRBJ2-1; cdr3_aa: CASSSYINNEQFF
v_call: TRBV18; j_call: TRBJ2-5; cdr3_aa: CASSPWETGDQETQYF
v_call: TRBV11-2; j_call: TRBJ1-2; cdr3_aa: CASSQQGDYGYTF
v_call: TRBV24-1; j_call: TRBJ2-2; cdr3_aa: CATSGASNTGELFF
v_call: TRBV7-2; j_call: TRBJ2-5; cdr3_aa: CASSLARGVRETQYF
v_call: TRBV6-6; j_call: TRBJ2-6; cdr3_aa: CASSREGQSSGANVLTF
v_call: TRBV30; j_call: TRBJ1-5; cdr3_aa: CAWSDGQRPNQPQHF
v_call: TRBV7-2; j_call: TRBJ2-5; cdr3_aa: CASSWLLAVQETQYF
v_call: TRBV7-2; j_call: TRBJ1-1; cdr3_aa: CASSLMGASTEAFF
v_call: TRBV19; j_call: TRBJ2-3; cdr3_aa: CASSIGTERGTQYF
v_call: TRBV29-1; j_call: TRBJ2-7; cdr3_aa: CSVEDPAGPGESF
v_call: TRBV27; j_call: TRBJ2-3; cdr3_aa: CASSITAVDTQYF
v_call: TRBV28; j_call: TRBJ1-1; cdr3_aa: CASSFPGLANTEAFF
v_call: TRBV27; j_call: TRBJ1-6; cdr3_aa: CASRKGGANSPLHF
v_call: TRBV4-3; j_call: TRBJ1-2; cdr3_aa: CASSQGSGGRGYTF
v_call: TRBV2; j_call: TRBJ2-6; cdr3_aa: CASSTSGGSGANVLTF
v_call: TRBV2; j_call: TRBJ2-7; cdr3_aa: CASSGGGLDYEQYF
v_call: TRBV7-8; j_call: TRBJ1-2; cdr3_aa: CASSLGTARPYGYTF
v_call: TRBV6-2/TRBV6-3; j_call: TRBJ2-7; cdr3_aa: CASSKTGTGRMYEQYF
v_call: TRBV7-3; j_call: TRBJ2-4; cdr3_aa: CASSSPTSGRDIQYF
v_call: TRBV18; j_call: TRBJ1-5; cdr3_aa: CASSPDTYPPQHF
v_call: TRBV27; j_call: TRBJ1-2; cdr3_aa: CASSRDSNYGYTF
v_call: TRBV7-9; j_call: TRBJ1-6; cdr3_aa: CASSLVDRDSPLHF
v_call: TRBV24-1; j_call: TRBJ1-2; cdr3_aa: CATSDRGKGRGYTF
v_call: TRBV30; j_call: TRBJ1-3; cdr3_aa: CAWRGQGAGNTIYF
v_call: TRBV6-5; j_call: TRBJ1-2; cdr3_aa: CASSFPGDFYGYTF
v_call: TRBV5-1; j_call: TRBJ2-2; cdr3_aa: CASSLRLGDTGELFF
v_call: TRBV5-1; j_call: TRBJ2-7; cdr3_aa: CASSLATGGKTYEQYF
v_call: TRBV9; j_call: TRBJ2-7; cdr3_aa: CASSVGDTPTYEQYF
v_call: TRBV5-4; j_call: TRBJ2-2; cdr3_aa: CASSRPGSESTGELFF
v_call: TRBV7-9; j_call: TRBJ1-1; cdr3_aa: CASSLQRNTEAFF
v_call: TRBV4-2; j_call: TRBJ2-5; cdr3_aa: CASSQDRDLGAQYF
v_call: TRBV13; j_call: TRBJ2-4; cdr3_aa: CASSSSKRGADIQYF
v_call: TRBV4-1; j_call: TRBJ2-1; cdr3_aa: CASSQAPGTSGGEQFF
v_call: TRBV7-8; j_call: TRBJ2-5; cdr3_aa: CASSLVSPGETQYF
v_call: TRBV6-4; j_call: TRBJ2-7; cdr3_aa: CASSRLAGGLYEQYF
v_call: TRBV6-6; j_call: TRBJ1-1; cdr3_aa: CASTPGRSNTEAFF
v_call: TRBV5-1; j_call: TRBJ1-1; cdr3_aa: CASSNREMNTEAFF
v_call: TRBV4-3; j_call: TRBJ2-5; cdr3_aa: CASSPRAGIGETQYF
v_call: TRBV12-3/TRBV12-4; j_call: TRBJ1-6; cdr3_aa: CASSRQGQSPLHF
v_call: TRBV11-2; j_call: TRBJ1-2; cdr3_aa: CASRSPGTSANYGYTF
v_call: TRBV5-8; j_call: TRBJ1-1; cdr3_aa: CASSQRTANTEAFF
v_call: TRBV27; j_call: TRBJ1-1; cdr3_aa: CASSPPPYSAGKGTEAFF
v_call: TRBV4-1; j_call: TRBJ1-1; cdr3_aa: CASSHPADRNTEAFF
v_call: TRBV24-1; j_call: TRBJ2-2; cdr3_aa: CATSDFTDKRTGELFF
v_call: TRBV28; j_call: TRBJ2-2; cdr3_aa: CASSRFSGRVGTGELFF
v_call: TRBV19; j_call: TRBJ2-7; cdr3_aa: CASSSTGLAGEEQYF
v_call: TRBV6-5; j_call: TRBJ1-3; cdr3_aa: CASPTGAGNTIYF
v_call: TRBV4-1; j_call: TRBJ2-7; cdr3_aa: CASSKAEAYEQYF
v_call: TRBV7-8; j_call: TRBJ1-1; cdr3_aa: CASSDGQFTEAFF
v_call: TRBV7-9; j_call: TRBJ1-2; cdr3_aa: CASSFPGLQAGGYTF
v_call: TRBV6-5; j_call: TRBJ1-1; cdr3_aa: CASSFGTSGTEAFF